The T cell receptor beta chain under discussion was sequenced for a study of blood T cells in healthy people across ages. Study conclusions and caveats: Older age went with lower TCR beta diversity per million T cells, in a roughly linear way.

Trimming stripped 2 bases from V and 7 bases from J, with 20 bases between. This CDR3 region has 17 residues. CDR1 and CDR2 (germline): MGHRA, YSYEKL. As for this clonotype: The antigen is undetermined.

A second PCR of roughly 7 to 11 cycles used a sample-barcoded 5' primer and a J-beta primer mix. MiXCR was run by TCRdb on the 5' RACE reads, yielding one entry per CDR3 protein. The table lists 1.5 million to 2 million distinct CDR3 sequences, about 50% of them singletons. The receptor comes from a woman aged 35 to 49 in good health. Sample: blood. V and J are TRBV4-1 and TRBJ1-4; possibly TRBD1 for D (6 bases). CDR3 DNA: TGCGCCAGCAGCCAAAGCGGCCCGGCAGGGGTGGTTGAAAAACTGTTTTTT. It is translated as CASSQSGPAGVVEKLFF.